This T cell receptor beta chain derives from a study of blood T cell repertoires in COVID-19. Sequenced by immunoSEQ multiplex PCR; TCRdb stores in-frame clones only, minus some. The table records about 200,000 clones, about 84% of them present only once. This CDR3 has 15 residues. Germline V gene lookup returns CDR1 SGHRS and CDR2 YFSETQ. Trimming cost V 7 bases and J 5 bases, with 22 bases left between them. Participant reports of clinical history set cohort assignment. This sequence originates from a woman aged 40 to 50 with acute COVID-19. The sample taken for sequencing was PBMCs or T cells enriched from blood (not recorded which). The genes are TRBV5-1 and TRBJ2-7, with a tentative D call TRBD1 (5 bases). Here the CDR3 DNA reads TGCGCCAGCGGTACCGGCCAGGGAACCTTTGACGAGCAGTACTTC. Translated, it gives CASGTGQGTFDEQYF. Full variable domain (missing parts from reference TRBV5-1 and TRBJ2-7): KAGVTQTPRYLIKTRGQQVTLSCSPISGHRSVSWYQQTPGQGLQFLFEYFSETQRNKGNFPGRFSGRQFSNSRSEMNVSTLELGDSALYLCASGTGQGTFDEQYFGPGTRLTVT.